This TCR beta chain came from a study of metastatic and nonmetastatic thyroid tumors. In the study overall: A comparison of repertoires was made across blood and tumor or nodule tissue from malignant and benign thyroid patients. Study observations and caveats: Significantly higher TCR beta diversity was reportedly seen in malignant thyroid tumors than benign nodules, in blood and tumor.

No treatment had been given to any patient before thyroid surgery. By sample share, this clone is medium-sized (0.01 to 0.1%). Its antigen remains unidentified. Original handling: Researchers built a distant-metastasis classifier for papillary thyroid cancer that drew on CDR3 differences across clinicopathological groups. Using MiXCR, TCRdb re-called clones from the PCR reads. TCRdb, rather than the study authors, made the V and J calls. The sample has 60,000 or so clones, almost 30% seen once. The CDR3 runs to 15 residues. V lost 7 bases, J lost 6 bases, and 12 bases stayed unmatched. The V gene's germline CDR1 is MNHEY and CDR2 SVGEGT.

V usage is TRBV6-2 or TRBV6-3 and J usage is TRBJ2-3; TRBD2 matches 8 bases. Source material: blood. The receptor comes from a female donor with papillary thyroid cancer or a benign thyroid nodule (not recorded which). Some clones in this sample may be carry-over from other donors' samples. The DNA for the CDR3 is TGTGCCAGCACCGTACTAGCGGCCAGGTGGGATACGCAGTATTTT. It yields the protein CASTVLAARWDTQYF.